A single sample gave rise to the 10 T cell receptor beta chains below, sequenced in a study of blood T cell repertoires in COVID-19. Some clones are missing from TCRdb's copy, which holds only in-frame ones; the method was immunoSEQ multiplex PCR. Among about 200,000 clones listed, around 82% were seen once. What was sequenced was peripheral blood. The receptors were gathered from a woman between 35 and 50 years old with acute or convalescent COVID-19.

V gene TRBV30 combines with J gene TRBJ1-1; a possible D gene is TRBD1 (5 bases). The CDR3 spans 14 residues. Trimming removed 7 bases from V and 1 base from J, with 16 bases in between. Germline V lookup: CDR1 GTSNPN, CDR2 SVGIG (reference sequence). CDR3 sequence: CASGVGWGNTEAFF. CDR3 nucleotide sequence: TGTGCCTCGGGGGTGGGCTGGGGGAACACTGAAGCTTTCTTT.

The chain recombines TRBV20-1 with TRBJ2-1; weak D call: TRBD2 (5 bases). Deletions cut 3 bases from V and 6 bases from J, with 12 bases between. From germline, CDR1 is DFQATT and CDR2 SNEGSKA (reference sequence). The CDR3 totals 13 residues. The CDR3 DNA is TGCAGTGCTAGTCGAGGGAACGGCAATGAGCAGTTCTTC. Protein: CSASRGNGNEQFF.

The chain uses TRBV5-1 and TRBJ2-7; TRBD2 matches 9 bases. The germline gives CDR1 SGHRS, CDR2 YFSETQ. This CDR3 contains 14 residues. After removal of 5 bases from V and 1 base from J, the junction contained 4 bases not matched to a gene. CDR3 nucleotides: TGCGCCAGCAGAGAGCTAGCGGGGTCCTACGAGCAGTACTTC. This translates into CASRELAGSYEQYF.

The chain uses TRBV3-1 (or the pseudogene TRBV3-2) and TRBJ2-4; D may be TRBD2 (6 bases). This CDR3 spans 17 amino acids. Germline values: CDR1 LGHDT, CDR2 YNNKEL (reference sequence). V shed 0 bases and J shed 0 bases, with 12 bases lying between them. The CDR3 sequence is CASSQDAWREAKNIQYF. CDR3 DNA: TGTGCCAGCAGCCAAGATGCTTGGAGGGAAGCCAAAAACATTCAGTACTTC.

This chain uses TRBV11-2 with TRBJ1-5, with 11 bases fitting TRBD1. V was clipped by 1 base and J by 7 bases; unmatched bases: 3. This CDR3 has 15 residues. Germline values: CDR1 SGHAT, CDR2 FQNNGV. The CDR3 sequence: CASSLGGTGGQPQHF. CDR3 nucleotides: TGTGCCAGCAGCTTAGGAGGGACAGGGGGGCAGCCCCAGCATTTT. Based on the CDR3 plus reference TRBV11-2 and TRBJ1-5, the full variable domain is EAGVAQSPRYKIIEKRQSVAFWCNPISGHATLYWYQQILGQGPKLLIQFQNNGVVDDSQLPKDRFSAERLKGVDSTLKIQPAKLEDSAVYLCASSLGGTGGQPQHFGDGTRLSIL.

The rearrangement uses TRBV6-4 and TRBJ2-3; 7 bases line up with TRBD2. J gave up 1 base and V 6 bases, and 7 bases lay outside the gene matches. The CDR3 covers 15 residues. CDR1 MRHNA and CDR2 SNTAGT come from the germline V gene. CDR3 DNA: TGTGCCAGCAGCCCGGTTGGGGGGGGCACAGATACGCAGTATTTT. This codes for CASSPVGGGTDTQYF.

This rearrangement joins TRBV15 to TRBJ1-2; 9 bases fit TRBD1. Losses at the gene ends were 0 bases for V and 2 bases for J; bases not matched to a gene: 4. CDR1 LNHNV and CDR2 YYDKDF come from the germline V gene (reference sequence). The CDR3 covers 16 residues. The CDR3 DNA is TGTGCCACCAGCAGAGATCGGGGGACAGGGAACTATGGCTACACCTTC. Its protein is CATSRDRGTGNYGYTF.

The V gene is TRBV9, the J gene TRBJ1-1; 7 nucleotides line up with TRBD1. The V and J ends lost 6 bases and 6 bases, in that order; junction bases with no gene match: 17. The CDR3 extends over 16 amino acids. The germline CDR1 and CDR2 sequences are SGDLS and YYNGEE. The CDR3 sequence is CASNRPQGQRNAEAFF. CDR3 sequence (DNA): TGTGCCAGCAACCGCCCTCAGGGACAGAGAAACGCTGAAGCTTTCTTT.

This chain joins TRBV10-3 and TRBJ2-5, with 8 bases lining up with TRBD1. Trimming cost V 0 bases and J 5 bases; bases outside gene matches: 2. This CDR3 contains 14 residues. CDR1 and CDR2 (germline): ENHRY, SYGVKD. As DNA, the CDR3 is TGTGCCATCAGTGAGTCGACAGGGGCGGAGACCCAGTACTTC. Protein: CAISESTGAETQYF.

This clone was observed a few times. The chain links TRBV7-2 to TRBJ2-1, with D unclear. CDR1 is SGHTA and CDR2 is FQGNSA in the germline V gene. V gave up 4 bases and J gave up 6 bases, with 10 bases separating them. The CDR3 has 13 residues. The CDR3 nucleotides read TGTGCCAGCAGCTCTAGTTATGCCAATGAGCAGTTCTTC. This codes for CASSSSYANEQFF. Based on the CDR3 plus reference TRBV7-2 and TRBJ2-1, the full variable domain is GAGVSQSPSNKVTEKGKDVELRCDPISGHTALYWYRQSLGQGLEFLIYFQGNSAPDKSGLPSDRFSAERTGGSVSTLTIQRTQQEDSAVYLCASSSSYANEQFFGPGTRLTVL.